This T cell receptor (beta chain) stems from a study of T cells in Graves' hyperthyroidism and ophthalmopathy. The authors took PBMCs from 10 ml fresh peripheral blood. Using RNA transcripts as the source, TCR beta CDR3 regions were amplified. HTBI primers were the set used in a first-round RT-PCR of the TCR CDR3. MiXCR, applied by TCRdb to the multiplex PCR reads, yields one record per CDR3 protein. The sample shows around 420,000 distinct CDR3 sequences, approximately 14% of them seen only once. The CDR3 has 14 residues. Germline lookup yields CDR1 MNHEY and CDR2 SVGEGT. The J segment lost 3 bases and the V segment lost 6 bases, leaving 4 bases of the junction unmatched.

The origin of this receptor is a young woman with Graves' hyperthyroidism. The sequencing sample was made of blood. This sequence joins TRBV6-2 or TRBV6-3 and TRBJ2-4, with 8 bases matching TRBD2. The CDR3 sequence: CASSTGGVKNIQYF. The CDR3 DNA reads TGTGCCAGCAGCACGGGGGGGGTCAAAAACATTCAGTACTTC.